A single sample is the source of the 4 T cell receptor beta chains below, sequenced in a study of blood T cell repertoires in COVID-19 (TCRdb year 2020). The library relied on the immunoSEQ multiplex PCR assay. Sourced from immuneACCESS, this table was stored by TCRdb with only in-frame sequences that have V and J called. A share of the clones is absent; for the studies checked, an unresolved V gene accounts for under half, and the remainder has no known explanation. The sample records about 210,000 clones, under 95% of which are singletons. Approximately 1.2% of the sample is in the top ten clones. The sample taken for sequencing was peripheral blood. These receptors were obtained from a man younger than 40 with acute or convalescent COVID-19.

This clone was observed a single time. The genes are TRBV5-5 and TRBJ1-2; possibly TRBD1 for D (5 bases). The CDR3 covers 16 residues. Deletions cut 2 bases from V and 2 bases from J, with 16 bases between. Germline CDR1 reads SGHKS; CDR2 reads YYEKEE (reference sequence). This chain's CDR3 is CASSLSGDRINYGYTF. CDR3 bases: TGTGCCAGCAGCTTAAGCGGGGACCGGATAAACTATGGCTACACCTTC.

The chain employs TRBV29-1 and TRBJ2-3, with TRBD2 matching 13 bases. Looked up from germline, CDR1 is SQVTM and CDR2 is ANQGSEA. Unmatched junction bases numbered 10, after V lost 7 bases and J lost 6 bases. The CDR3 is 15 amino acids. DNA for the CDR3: TGCAGCGCCTCATGGACTAGCGGGAGTGGGGATACGCAGTATTTT. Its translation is CSASWTSGSGDTQYF.

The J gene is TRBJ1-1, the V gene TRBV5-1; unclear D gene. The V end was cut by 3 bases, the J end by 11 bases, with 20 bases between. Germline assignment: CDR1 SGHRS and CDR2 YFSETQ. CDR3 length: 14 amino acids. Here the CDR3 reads CASSSSLPPGLAFF. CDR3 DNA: TGCGCCAGCAGCTCCTCGCTACCCCCGGGGTTGGCTTTCTTT.

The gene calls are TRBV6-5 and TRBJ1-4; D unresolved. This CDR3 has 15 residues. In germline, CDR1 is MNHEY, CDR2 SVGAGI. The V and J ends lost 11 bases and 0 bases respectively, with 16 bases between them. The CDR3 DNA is TGTGCCTCTCGCGGCGCCCTTGCAACTAATGAAAAACTGTTTTTT. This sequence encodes CASRGALATNEKLFF.